This record covers a single T cell receptor (beta chain). CDR1 and CDR2 from the germline V gene are MDHEN and SYDVKM. The J segment lost 10 bases and the V segment lost 4 bases, leaving 14 bases of the junction unmatched. The length of the CDR3 is 16 residues. For the second PCR, which ran for about 6 to 11 cycles, a sample-barcoded 5' primer and a J-beta primer mix were used. Via MiXCR, TCRdb re-called the 5' RACE reads, giving one row per CDR3 protein. The data hold some 780,000 distinct CDR3 sequences, with more than 55% observed a single time. The record originates from a study of blood T cells in healthy people across ages.

The TCR was taken from a man aged 35 to 55 in good health. The sample taken for sequencing was blood. The chain has TRBV28 and TRBJ2-1; TRBD2 matches at 9 bases. CDR3 bases: TGTGCCAGCAGTTCCCCTCCCCCTAGCGGGGTGGGGGAGCAGTTCTTC. Encoded protein: CASSSPPPSGVGEQFF.